The rows below give T cell receptor beta chains drawn from one sample of a study of blood T cell repertoires in COVID-19. Profiled with immunoSEQ multiplex PCR; TCRdb holds only in-frame clones, not every one. The sample has 200,000 to 250,000 clones, approximately 88% seen once; the top ten hold about 4%. The sequenced sample was PBMCs or T cells enriched from blood (not recorded which). The receptors shown here come from a woman aged 25 to 39 who had been exposed to COVID-19. The CDR3 runs from the conserved cysteine through the conserved F or W. Each record gives: V gene, J gene, D gene, clone size, CDR3 protein, CDR3 DNA. The D gene is left open where the match is weak. Part of the rows lack a size; the others show once, few, many or a class for expanded clones.

>TRBV9|TRBJ1-2|TRBD1|NA
CASSEGAGQGIYGYTF
TGTGCCAGCAGCGAGGGAGCCGGACAGGGGATCTATGGCTACACCTTC
>TRBV10-2|TRBJ2-7|NA|NA
CASSEWMGQRSYEQYF
TGCGCCAGCAGTGAGTGGATGGGACAAAGGTCTTACGAGCAGTACTTC
>TRBV18|TRBJ2-2|NA|NA
CASSLLEQGNTGELFF
TGTGCCAGCTCACTCCTCGAACAGGGAAACACCGGGGAGCTGTTTTTT
>TRBV9|TRBJ1-6|NA|once
CASSVAPNSPLHF
TGTGCCAGCAGCGTAGCTCCCAATTCACCCCTCCACTTT
>TRBV28|TRBJ2-7|TRBD2|NA
CASSSELRLAGGHEQYF
TGTGCCAGCAGTTCCGAACTCAGACTAGCGGGAGGACACGAGCAGTACTTC
>TRBV19|TRBJ1-4|TRBD1|NA
CASSIQGANEKLFF
TGTGCCAGTAGTATTCAGGGGGCTAATGAAAAACTGTTTTTT
>TRBV4-2|TRBJ2-7|TRBD1|NA
CASSHQFSGPGQGGQYF
TGTGCCAGCAGCCATCAATTTTCGGGACCGGGACAGGGTGGGCAGTACTTC
>TRBV5-1|TRBJ2-7|NA|NA
CASSLGTGGYEQYF
TGCGCCAGCAGCTTGGGAACAGGCGGCTACGAGCAGTACTTC
>TRBV19|TRBJ1-2|NA|NA
CASSSTGWGNYGYTF
TGTGCCAGTAGTAGTACAGGTTGGGGAAACTATGGCTACACCTTC
>TRBV3-1/TRBV3-2|TRBJ2-1|NA|NA
CASSHWRSSYNEQFF
TGTGCCAGCAGCCACTGGAGAAGCTCCTACAATGAGCAGTTCTTC
>TRBV5-1|TRBJ2-5|TRBD1|NA
CASSVTGGREETQYF
TGCGCCAGCAGCGTGACAGGGGGCAGGGAAGAGACCCAGTACTTC
>TRBV10-3|TRBJ2-2|TRBD1|NA
CAISEPRGGQGATGELFF
TGTGCCATCAGTGAGCCCAGAGGCGGACAGGGCGCCACCGGGGAGCTGTTTTTT
>TRBV11-2|TRBJ2-7|NA|NA
CASSMGHPTYEQYF
TGTGCCAGCAGCATGGGACATCCGACCTACGAGCAGTACTTC
>TRBV18|TRBJ1-5|NA|NA
CASSPGRNQPQHF
TGTGCCAGCTCACCGGGGCGCAATCAGCCCCAGCATTTT
>TRBV9|TRBJ2-5|TRBD1|NA
CASSPSGTEETQYF
TGTGCCAGCAGCCCCTCCGGGACAGAAGAGACCCAGTACTTC
>TRBV5-4|TRBJ1-2|TRBD1|many
CASSLDRGYGYTF
TGTGCCAGCAGCTTGGACAGGGGCTATGGCTACACCTTC
>TRBV10-3|TRBJ1-5|NA|NA
CAISESRVRIGNQPQHF
TGTGCCATCAGTGAGTCGAGGGTTCGGATAGGCAATCAGCCCCAGCATTTT
>TRBV28|TRBJ1-6|NA|NA
CASSFGQWGSPLHF
TGTGCCAGCAGTTTTGGACAGTGGGGTTCACCCCTCCACTTT
>TRBV30|TRBJ1-3|NA|NA
CAWSTQGNTIYF
TGTGCCTGGAGTACCCAGGGAAACACCATATATTTT
>TRBV7-2|TRBJ1-2|NA|NA
CASSSNSGWYGYTF
TGTGCCAGCAGCTCAAACTCAGGGTGGTATGGCTACACCTTC
>TRBV19|TRBJ1-6|NA|NA
CASSLQNSPLHF
TGTGCCAGTAGTCTACAGAACTCACCCCTCCACTTT
>TRBV5-1|TRBJ2-2|NA|NA
CASSLAYWAGNTGELFF
TGCGCCAGCAGCTTGGCCTACTGGGCGGGGAACACCGGGGAGCTGTTTTTT
>TRBV2|TRBJ2-2|TRBD2|NA
CASSGTSGYTGELFF
TGTGCCAGCAGTGGGACTAGCGGATACACCGGGGAGCTGTTTTTT
>TRBV11-2|TRBJ1-6|NA|NA
CASRPIGNSPLHF
TGTGCCAGCAGGCCCATCGGGAATTCACCCCTCCACTTT
>TRBV4-1|TRBJ1-5|TRBD1|NA
CASSQVRQGPNQPQHF
TGCGCCAGCAGCCAAGTCAGACAGGGGCCCAATCAGCCCCAGCATTTT
>TRBV6-1|TRBJ1-2|NA|few
CASSEVSPYTF
TGTGCCAGCAGTGAGGTCAGTCCCTACACCTTC
>TRBV27|TRBJ2-2|TRBD2|NA
CASSLELAGGPTGELFF
TGTGCCAGCAGTTTGGAACTAGCGGGAGGGCCCACCGGGGAGCTGTTTTTT
>TRBV5-1|TRBJ1-2|TRBD1|NA
CASGTGNSNNYGYTF
TGCGCCAGCGGGACAGGGAATTCCAATAACTATGGCTACACCTTC
>TRBV5-4|TRBJ2-5|TRBD2|NA
CASSIDPTSGGETQYF
TGTGCCAGCAGCATAGATCCAACTAGCGGGGGAGAGACCCAGTACTTC
>TRBV6-2/TRBV6-3|TRBJ2-2|TRBD2|NA
CASSYPSGMNTGELFF
TGTGCCAGCAGTTACCCGAGCGGGATGAACACCGGGGAGCTGTTTTTT
>TRBV29-1|TRBJ1-2|NA|NA
CSVDRPGVGGYTF
TGCAGCGTTGATCGGCCAGGGGTGGGTGGCTACACCTTC
>TRBV5-1|TRBJ2-1|NA|once
CASSLVSSATLSSYNEQFF
TGCGCCAGCAGCTTGGTTTCTAGCGCAACTTTAAGCTCCTACAATGAGCAGTTCTTC
>TRBV11-3|TRBJ2-2|NA|once
CASSTGANTGELFF
TGTGCCAGCAGCACAGGCGCGAACACCGGGGAGCTGTTTTTT
>TRBV6-5|TRBJ1-1|TRBD1|NA
CASSLDRGKTEAFF
TGTGCCAGCAGTTTAGACAGGGGGAAAACTGAAGCTTTCTTT
>TRBV19|TRBJ2-2|NA|NA
CASSQITGELFF
TGTGCCAGTAGTCAGATAACCGGGGAGCTGTTTTTT
>TRBV19|TRBJ1-2|TRBD1|NA
CASSSRQGYGYTF
TGTGCCAGTAGTTCCCGACAGGGCTATGGCTACACCTTC
>TRBV5-1|TRBJ2-1|TRBD1|NA
CASSSGTGGEIQEQFF
TGCGCCAGCAGCTCCGGGACAGGGGGCGAGATCCAGGAGCAGTTCTTC
>TRBV5-6|TRBJ2-5|NA|NA
CASSFIRETQYF
TGTGCCAGCAGCTTCATTAGAGAGACCCAGTACTTC
>TRBV28|TRBJ1-1|NA|once
CASRRWGAQGAFF
TGTGCCAGCAGAAGGTGGGGAGCTCAGGGGGCTTTCTTT
>TRBV25-1|TRBJ2-1|NA|NA
CASSAKLENEQFF
TGTGCCAGCAGTGCCAAACTGGAGAATGAGCAGTTCTTC
>TRBV5-6|TRBJ2-5|NA|NA
CASSFWRSQETQYF
TGTGCCAGCAGCTTTTGGCGGAGCCAAGAGACCCAGTACTTC
>TRBV6-5|TRBJ2-7|NA|NA
CASSPSTGIVGEQYF
TGTGCCAGCAGCCCGTCGACAGGAATTGTTGGCGAGCAGTACTTC
>TRBV3-1/TRBV3-2|TRBJ1-2|NA|NA
CASSQAESGGLNYGYTF
TGTGCCAGCAGCCAGGCTGAATCCGGCGGCCTTAACTATGGCTACACCTTC
>TRBV23-1|TRBJ1-6|NA|few
CASSHRAGINSPLHF
TGCGCCAGCAGTCATCGAGCAGGGATCAATTCACCCCTCCACTTT
>TRBV15|TRBJ1-2|NA|NA
CATSRVPGFEGYTF
TGTGCCACCAGCAGAGTTCCGGGGTTCGAAGGCTACACCTTC
>TRBV4-2|TRBJ2-3|NA|NA
CASSQLRGTDTQYF
TGTGCCAGCAGCCAACTTCGAGGGACAGATACGCAGTATTTT
>TRBV19|TRBJ2-7|TRBD1|NA
CASSIGDRSYEQYF
TGTGCCAGTAGTATAGGGGACAGATCCTACGAGCAGTACTTC
>TRBV18|TRBJ2-3|NA|NA
CASSPFSRVSTDTQYF
TGTGCCAGCTCACCCTTCTCGCGGGTTAGCACAGATACGCAGTATTTT
>TRBV11-2|TRBJ1-1|NA|once
CASSLGRTTEAFF
TGTGCCAGCAGCTTAGGGAGAACCACTGAAGCTTTCTTT
>TRBV28|TRBJ2-1|TRBD2|NA
CASSSDPVSGRGYNEQFF
TGTGCCAGCAGTTCCGACCCCGTTAGCGGGAGAGGCTACAATGAGCAGTTCTTC
>TRBV19|TRBJ1-1|TRBD1|NA
CASSKSARGQTEAFF
TGTGCCAGTAGTAAAAGCGCCAGGGGGCAAACTGAAGCTTTCTTT
>TRBV6-4|TRBJ1-1|NA|NA
CASSDGPGRKAFF
TGTGCCAGCAGTGACGGTCCAGGTCGAAAAGCTTTCTTT
>TRBV19|TRBJ2-2|NA|NA
CASRGRRLLLISNTGELFF
TGTGCCAGTAGGGGGCGCCGGTTGTTACTCATATCGAACACCGGGGAGCTGTTTTTT
>TRBV12-3/TRBV12-4|TRBJ2-1|NA|NA
CASSSRAYNEQFF
TGTGCCAGCAGTTCGAGGGCCTACAATGAGCAGTTCTTC